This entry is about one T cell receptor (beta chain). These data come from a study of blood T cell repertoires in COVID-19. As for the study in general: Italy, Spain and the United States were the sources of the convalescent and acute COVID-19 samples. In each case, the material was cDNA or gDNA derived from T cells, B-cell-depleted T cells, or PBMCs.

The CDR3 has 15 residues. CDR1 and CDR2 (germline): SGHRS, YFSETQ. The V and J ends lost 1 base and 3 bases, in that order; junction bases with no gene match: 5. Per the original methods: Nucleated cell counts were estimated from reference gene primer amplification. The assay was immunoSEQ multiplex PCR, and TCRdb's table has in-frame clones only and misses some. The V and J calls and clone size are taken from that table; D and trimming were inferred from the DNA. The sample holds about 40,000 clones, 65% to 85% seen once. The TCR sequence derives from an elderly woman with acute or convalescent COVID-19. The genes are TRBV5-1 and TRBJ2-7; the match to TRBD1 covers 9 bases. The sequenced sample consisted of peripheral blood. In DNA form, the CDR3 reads TGCGCCAGCAGCTTGCGGGACAGGGTGATCTACGAGCAGTACTTC. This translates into CASSLRDRVIYEQYF.